This T cell receptor beta chain was sequenced for a study of cytotoxic CD8 clonotypes in ibrutinib-treated CLL (dated by TCRdb to about 2021). A note on the overall study: In this cohort, some 16 patients were treatment-naive and approximately 10 were relapsed/refractory, while fewer than 18 had unmutated IGHV. Partial responses were observed in roughly 24 patients and complete responses in 2; after a median follow-up of roughly 72 months, remission was maintained in roughly 14 patients and progression was observed in around twelve. Response samples were taken after a median of 12 months on treatment, ranging from about 6 to 40 months. An average of around 260,000 productive templates and 94,082 productive rearrangements was obtained per sample. Longitudinal samples were available for about 30% of the roughly 86 trial participants. Cryopreserved peripheral blood mononuclear cells were obtained before treatment, at response, and at either sustained remission or disease progression. Every remission and progressive disease sample was obtained while ibrutinib was still being received by the patients. Broader findings and caveats from the paper: Sampling times were not matched between sustained-remission and progressing patients, and lymph node repertoires were not studied. At baseline, clonality was higher than in age-matched healthy donors and showed a strong correlation with circulating CD8+ T-cell counts. Clonality increased at ibrutinib response, stayed stable in sustained remission, and fell back toward baseline at progression. Public clonotypes were rare and either shrank or stayed stable during treatment, and the rise in clonality at ibrutinib response reflected expansion of private clonotypes.

A MiSeq instrument was used for deep resolution sequencing, which targeted depths ranging from 1 in 1 million up to 1 in 200,000 T cells, with coverage averaging 10x for each clonotype. The immunoSEQ hsTCRB Kit was used to generate the TCR beta libraries. In the paper's pipeline: The data were analyzed with ImmunoSEQ Analyzer and ImmunoSEQ Data Assistant, and V, D and J gene assignments followed IMGT definitions. Clonality, with values ranging from 0 to 1, was calculated as one minus the normalized Shannon entropy of productive rearrangement frequencies. Only overrepresented clonotypes making up at least 0.05% of each patient's repertoire were included in the public clonotype analysis. Some 14 age-matched healthy donor repertoires from immuneACCESS served as clonality controls. Sourced from immuneACCESS, this table was stored by TCRdb with only in-frame sequences that have V and J called. A share of the clones is absent; for the studies checked, an unresolved V gene accounts for under half, and the remainder has no known explanation. V and J calls and clone size come straight from that table; D and trimming were deduced from the DNA. This sample comprises more than 150,000 clones, 72% of them detected only once. Around 15% of the sample belongs to the ten largest clones.

On this clone itself: Its antigen remains unidentified. Base qualities are not provided; no much larger clone lies one nucleotide away.

Here V drops 6 bases and J drops 4 bases, and the junction holds 6 bases not matched to any gene. Spanning cysteine to phenylalanine, the CDR3 consists of 14 amino acids. The only DNA kept is the CDR3, 42 bases in frame from the first base. For CDR1 and CDR2, the germline V gene (reference sequence) lists MNHEY and SMNVEV. Sample time point, as interpreted from the label and publication: around 25 months on ibrutinib. For TCR beta library preparation, roughly 2.2 micrograms of genomic DNA were isolated from cryopreserved PBMCs. High-throughput TCR beta sequencing was performed on longitudinal blood samples from CLL patients receiving ibrutinib monotherapy. Patients were enrolled in a phase 2 open-label single-center ibrutinib monotherapy trial.

Here the chain combines TRBV27 and TRBJ1-5; the junction holds 7 bases that match TRBD1. The receptor was isolated from a human donor with chronic lymphocytic leukemia. Material: PBMCs, obtained after 24 months of ibrutinib treatment. The CDR3 protein sequence reads: CASSRTGSNQPQHF. The DNA sequence is TGTGCCAGCAGCAGGACAGGTTCTAATCAGCCCCAGCATTTT.